This T cell receptor beta chain originates from a study of Graves' ophthalmopathy and Graves' hyperthyroidism. Study-wide background: By definition, stable hyperthyroidism involved no ophthalmopathy within 18 months of follow-up. Findings of the study overall: The model reached 55% to 71% sensitivity and approximately 72% specificity for predicting ophthalmopathy progression.

From RNA, the CDR3 regions of TCR beta chains were amplified and sequenced. Amplification began with first-round RT-PCR using HTBI primers, then second-round multiplex PCR was performed. TCRdb reprocessed the multiplex PCR reads with MiXCR, giving one entry per CDR3 protein. The top ten clones hold over 8.5% of a sample with around 1,200,000 distinct CDR3 sequences, approximately 35% of them seen once. In germline, CDR1 is SGHTA, CDR2 FQGTGA. The trim removed 8 bases at V and 5 bases at J, leaving 14 bases unmatched. The CDR3 is 16 amino acids. On this clonotype: The antigen remains undetermined.

Sequenced: peripheral blood or thyroid tissue (not recorded which). V is TRBV7-3 and J is TRBJ1-5; 8 nucleotides align to TRBD1. The TCR originated in an adult man with Graves' hyperthyroidism. For the CDR3, the DNA is TGTGCCAGCTCACCTCTCGACAGGGGAGCGGATCAGCCCCAGCATTTT. Encoded protein: CASSPLDRGADQPQHF.